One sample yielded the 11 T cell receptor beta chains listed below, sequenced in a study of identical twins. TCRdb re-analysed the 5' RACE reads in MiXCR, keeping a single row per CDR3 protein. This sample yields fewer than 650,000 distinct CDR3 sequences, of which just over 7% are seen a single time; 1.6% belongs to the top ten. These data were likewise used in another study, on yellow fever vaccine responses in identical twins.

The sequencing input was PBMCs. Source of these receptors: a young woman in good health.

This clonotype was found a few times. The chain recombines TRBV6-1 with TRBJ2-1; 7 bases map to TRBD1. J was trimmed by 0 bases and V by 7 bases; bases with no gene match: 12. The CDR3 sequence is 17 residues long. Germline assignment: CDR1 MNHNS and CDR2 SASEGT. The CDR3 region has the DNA TGTGCCAGCAAGCACAACTGGGACAGCAGCTCCTACAATGAGCAGTTCTTC. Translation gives CASKHNWDSSSYNEQFF.

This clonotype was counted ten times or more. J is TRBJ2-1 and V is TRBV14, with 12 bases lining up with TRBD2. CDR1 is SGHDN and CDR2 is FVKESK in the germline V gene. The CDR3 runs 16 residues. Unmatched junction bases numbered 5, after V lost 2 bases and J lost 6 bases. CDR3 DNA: TGTGCCAGCAGCCAATGGGGACTAGCGGGTATCAATGAGCAGTTCTTC. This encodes CASSQWGLAGINEQFF.

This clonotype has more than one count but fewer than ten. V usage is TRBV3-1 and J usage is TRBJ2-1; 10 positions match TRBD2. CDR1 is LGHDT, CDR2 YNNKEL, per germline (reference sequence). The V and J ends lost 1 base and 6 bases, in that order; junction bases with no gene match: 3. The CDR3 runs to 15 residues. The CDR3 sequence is CASSQGSGRANEQFF. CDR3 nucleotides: TGTGCCAGCAGCCAAGGGAGCGGGAGGGCCAATGAGCAGTTCTTC.

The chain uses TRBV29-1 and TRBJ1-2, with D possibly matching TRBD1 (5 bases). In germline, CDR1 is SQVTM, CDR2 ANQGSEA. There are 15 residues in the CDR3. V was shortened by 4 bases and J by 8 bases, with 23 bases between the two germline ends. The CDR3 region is CSVVPAGGTMGGYTF. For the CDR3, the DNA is TGCAGCGTTGTCCCGGCCGGTGGGACTATGGGCGGCTACACCTTC.

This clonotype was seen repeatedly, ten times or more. The CDR3 is CASNLQGYGYTF. As DNA, the CDR3 is TGTGCCAGCAACCTACAGGGCTATGGCTACACCTTC. The rearrangement links TRBV28 to TRBJ1-2; perhaps TRBD1 as D (6 bases). This CDR3 spans 12 amino acids. Per the germline V gene, CDR1 is MDHEN and CDR2 is SYDVKM. V gave up 7 bases and J gave up 4 bases, with 10 bases separating them.

CDR3 residues: CSVLGQGARERYEQYF. The CDR3 bases are TGCAGCGTTCTGGGACAGGGGGCTCGGGAGCGGTACGAGCAGTACTTC. This chain links TRBV29-1 with TRBJ2-7; 12 bases are shared with TRBD1. Per germline, CDR1 SQVTM and CDR2 ANQGSEA. The V segment lost 5 bases and the J segment 4 bases; nucleotides outside the gene matches: 12. This CDR3 has 16 residues.

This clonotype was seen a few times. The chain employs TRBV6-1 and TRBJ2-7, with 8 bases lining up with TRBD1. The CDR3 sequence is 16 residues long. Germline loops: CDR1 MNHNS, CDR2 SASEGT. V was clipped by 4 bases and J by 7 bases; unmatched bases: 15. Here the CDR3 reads CASSASPGTGWGEQYV. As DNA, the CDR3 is TGTGCCAGCAGTGCGAGCCCCGGGACAGGCTGGGGGGAGCAGTACGTC.

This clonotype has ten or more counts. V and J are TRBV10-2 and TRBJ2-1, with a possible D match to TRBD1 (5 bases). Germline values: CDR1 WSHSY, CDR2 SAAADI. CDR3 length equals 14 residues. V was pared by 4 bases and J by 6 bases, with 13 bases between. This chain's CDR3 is CASSVQGSINEQFF. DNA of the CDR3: TGCGCCAGCAGTGTTCAGGGATCTATCAATGAGCAGTTCTTC.

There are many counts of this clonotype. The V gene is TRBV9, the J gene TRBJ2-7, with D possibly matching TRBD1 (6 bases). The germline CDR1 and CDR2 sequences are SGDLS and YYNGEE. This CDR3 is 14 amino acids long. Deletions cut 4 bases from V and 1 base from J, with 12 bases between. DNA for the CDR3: TGTGCCAGCAGCTCGACAGGAGGTTCCTACGAGCAGTACTTC. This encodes CASSSTGGSYEQYF.

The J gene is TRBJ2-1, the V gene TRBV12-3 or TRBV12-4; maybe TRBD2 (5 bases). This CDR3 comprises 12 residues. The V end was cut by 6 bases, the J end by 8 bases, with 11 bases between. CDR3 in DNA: TGTGCCAGCAGGGTTTGGGGAGATGAGCAGTTCTTC. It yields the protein CASRVWGDEQFF.

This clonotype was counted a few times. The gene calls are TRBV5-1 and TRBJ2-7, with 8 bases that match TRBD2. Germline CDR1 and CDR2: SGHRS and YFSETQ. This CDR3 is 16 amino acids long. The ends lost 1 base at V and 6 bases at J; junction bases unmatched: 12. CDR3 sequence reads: CASSLPPPGGPGEQYF. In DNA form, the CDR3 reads TGCGCCAGCAGCTTGCCACCACCGGGAGGGCCAGGCGAGCAGTACTTC.